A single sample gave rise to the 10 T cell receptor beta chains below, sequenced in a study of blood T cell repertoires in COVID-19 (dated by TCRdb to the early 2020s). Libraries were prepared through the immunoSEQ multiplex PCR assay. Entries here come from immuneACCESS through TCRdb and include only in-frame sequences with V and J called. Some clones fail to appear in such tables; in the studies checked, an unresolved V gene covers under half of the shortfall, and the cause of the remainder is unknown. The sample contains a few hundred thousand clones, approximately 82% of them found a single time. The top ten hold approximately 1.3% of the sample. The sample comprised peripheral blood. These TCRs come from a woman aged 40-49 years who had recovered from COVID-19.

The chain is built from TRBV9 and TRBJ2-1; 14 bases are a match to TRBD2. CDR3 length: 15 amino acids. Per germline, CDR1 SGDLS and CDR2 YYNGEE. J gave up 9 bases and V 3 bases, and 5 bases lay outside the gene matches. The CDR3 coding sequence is TGTGCCAGCAGCGCGACTAGCGGGGGGGCCTCTGAGCAGTTCTTC. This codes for CASSATSGGASEQFF.

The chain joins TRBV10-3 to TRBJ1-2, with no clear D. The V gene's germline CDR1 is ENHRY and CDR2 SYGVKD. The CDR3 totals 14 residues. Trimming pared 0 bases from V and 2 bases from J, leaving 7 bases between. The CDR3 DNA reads TGTGCCATCAGTGAGTCCGGCGGAAACTATGGCTACACCTTC. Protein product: CAISESGGNYGYTF.

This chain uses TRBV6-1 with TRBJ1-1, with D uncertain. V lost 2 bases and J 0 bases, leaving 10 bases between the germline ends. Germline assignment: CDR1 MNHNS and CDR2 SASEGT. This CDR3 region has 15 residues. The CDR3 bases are TGTGCCAGCAGTGAACTACGGGAGATGAACACTGAAGCTTTCTTT. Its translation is CASSELREMNTEAFF.

The CDR3 DNA reads TGTGCCAGCAGCCCGGACAGGGGTTCGAGAGATGAAAAACTGTTTTTT. Amino acids: CASSPDRGSRDEKLFF. The chain has TRBV7-9 and TRBJ1-4; 9 bases are a match to TRBD1. Germline loops: CDR1 SEHNR, CDR2 FQNEAQ (reference sequence). The V gene end was trimmed by 5 bases and the J gene end by 6 bases; junction bases not matched to a gene: 10. This CDR3 spans 16 amino acids.

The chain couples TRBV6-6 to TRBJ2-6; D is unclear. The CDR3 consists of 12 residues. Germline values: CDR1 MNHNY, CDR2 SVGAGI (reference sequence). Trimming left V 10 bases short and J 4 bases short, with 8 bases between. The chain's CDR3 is CANSPGANVLTF. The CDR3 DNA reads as TGTGCCAACTCACCCGGGGCCAACGTCCTGACTTTC.

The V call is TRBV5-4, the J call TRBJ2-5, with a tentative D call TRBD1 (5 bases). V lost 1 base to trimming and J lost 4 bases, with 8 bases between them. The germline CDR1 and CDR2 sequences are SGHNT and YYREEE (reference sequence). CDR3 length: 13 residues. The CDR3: CASSLQGAETQYF. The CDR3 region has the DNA TGTGCCAGCAGCTTGCAGGGTGCAGAGACCCAGTACTTC.

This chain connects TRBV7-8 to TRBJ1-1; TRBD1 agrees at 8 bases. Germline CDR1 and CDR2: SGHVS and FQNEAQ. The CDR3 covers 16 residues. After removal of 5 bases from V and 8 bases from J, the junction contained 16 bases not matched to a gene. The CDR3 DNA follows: TGTGCCAGCAGCCCCATGCGGCAGGGGGCGGGTGGGGAAGCTTTCTTT. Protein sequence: CASSPMRQGAGGEAFF.

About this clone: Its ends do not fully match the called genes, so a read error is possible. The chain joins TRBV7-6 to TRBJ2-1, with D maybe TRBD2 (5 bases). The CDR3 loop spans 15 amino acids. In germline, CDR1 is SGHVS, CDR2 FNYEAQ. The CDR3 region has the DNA TGTGCCAGCAGTTTAGCCGCCAGTGAGGGAAGTGAGCAGTTCTTC. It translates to CASSLAASEGSEQFF.

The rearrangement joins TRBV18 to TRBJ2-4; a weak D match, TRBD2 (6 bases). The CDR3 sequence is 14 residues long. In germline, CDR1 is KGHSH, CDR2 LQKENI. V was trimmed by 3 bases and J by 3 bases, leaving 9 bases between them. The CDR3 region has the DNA TGTGCCAGCTCACCGGGGGGTGTCAAAAACATTCAGTACTTC. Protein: CASSPGGVKNIQYF.

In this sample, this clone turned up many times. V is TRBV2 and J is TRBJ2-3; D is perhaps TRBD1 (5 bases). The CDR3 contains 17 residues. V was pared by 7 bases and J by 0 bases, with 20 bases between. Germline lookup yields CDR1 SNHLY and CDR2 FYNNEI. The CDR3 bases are TGTGCCAGCATCGGTTGGACAACGGATGAGAGCACAGATACGCAGTATTTT. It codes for CASIGWTTDESTDTQYF.